This TCR beta chain came from a study of blood T cell repertoires in COVID-19. Germline V gene sequence: CDR1 SGHRS, CDR2 YFSETQ. This CDR3 has 14 residues. Germline trimming cut 3 bases from V and 7 bases from J; bases unmatched to any gene: 4. Donors of Cohort 3 who recovered were those that had two negative PCRs, clearance, or symptom resolution. The table came from immunoSEQ multiplex PCR; TCRdb's copy has only in-frame clones and leaves some out. This sample has approximately 230,000 clones, with under 90% found just once. The sequencing input was PBMCs or T cells enriched from blood (not recorded which). This receptor was obtained from a man aged 40-55 years who had recovered from COVID-19. The V call is TRBV5-1, the J call TRBJ2-7; 13 nucleotides align to TRBD2. As DNA, the CDR3 is TGCGCCAGCAGCTGGACTAGCGGGAGTATGGAGCAGTACTTC. Its protein is CASSWTSGSMEQYF.